Below are 16 T cell receptor beta chains sequenced from a single sample in a study of blood T cell repertoires in COVID-19. Produced via immunoSEQ multiplex PCR; TCRdb's table is partial and in-frame only. The sample has 250,000 to 300,000 clones, 87% seen once. Specimen: peripheral blood. The source is a woman between 50 and 59 years old who had recovered from COVID-19.

The rearrangement links TRBV6-5 to TRBJ2-3; TRBD2 might be the D (5 bases). V was shortened by 9 bases and J by 5 bases, with 12 bases between the two germline ends. The CDR3 extends over 12 amino acids. Germline V gene data show CDR1 as MNHEY and CDR2 as SVGAGI. The CDR3 sequence is CASSVSGDTQYF. DNA of the CDR3: TGTGCCAGTTCAGTCAGCGGAGATACGCAGTATTTT.

The chain has TRBV5-1 and TRBJ2-2; D gene uncertain. The CDR3 is 15 amino acids. V dropped 0 bases and J dropped 3 bases, with 9 bases sitting between them. Germline lookup yields CDR1 SGHRS and CDR2 YFSETQ. DNA for the CDR3: TGCGCCAGCAGCTTGGAGAGGTCTTACACCGGGGAGCTGTTTTTT. Residues: CASSLERSYTGELFF.

V usage is TRBV21-1 and J usage is TRBJ2-1; the table's D gene call, TRBD2, was not cross checked with the DNA. TRBV21-1 is assigned pseudogene status. This CDR3 is 13 amino acids long. CDR3 bases: TGTGCCAGCCCCGGGGTTGGCGAAGATGAGCAGTTCTTC. Protein sequence: CASPGVGEDEQFF.

The chain employs TRBV3-1 (or the pseudogene TRBV3-2) and TRBJ1-4; no definite D call. The CDR3 runs to 16 residues. Germline-derived CDR1 and CDR2 are LGHDT and YNNKEL (reference sequence). With 0 bases removed from V and 7 bases from J, the gap between germline ends came to 15 bases. CDR3 nucleotide sequence: TGTGCCAGCAGCCAAGATCTAGGGAGGCGCGGTGAAAAACTGTTTTTT. Translating gives CASSQDLGRRGEKLFF.

The V gene is TRBV6-5, the J gene TRBJ2-2; unclear D gene. This CDR3 comprises 14 residues. Germline loops: CDR1 MNHEY, CDR2 SVGAGI. V was pared by 0 bases and J by 7 bases, with 9 bases between. CDR3 sequence (DNA): TGTGCCAGCAGTTACTCTTTCGGTGTCGGGGAGCTGTTTTTT. It yields the protein CASSYSFGVGELFF.

The chain employs TRBV19 and TRBJ1-1, with 10 bases lining up with TRBD1. The germline CDR1 and CDR2 sequences are LNHDA and SQIVND (reference sequence). The CDR3 runs 14 residues. Losses at the gene ends were 3 bases for V and 10 bases for J; bases not matched to a gene: 8. The CDR3 DNA reads TGTGCCAGTAGTATGGGGGACAGGGGATTGCGAGCTTTCTTT. Translating it yields CASSMGDRGLRAFF.

The CDR3 region has the DNA TGCGCCAGCAGCGGTGGGGAGGCGCATGAAAAACTGTTTTTT. It specifies CASSGGEAHEKLFF. The V call is TRBV5-1, the J call TRBJ1-4; D is ambiguous. Germline CDR1 SGHRS, CDR2 YFSETQ. Between the trimmed V and J ends, which lost 4 bases and 6 bases, there was a span of 13 bases. The CDR3 loop spans 14 amino acids. Based on the CDR3 plus reference TRBV5-1 and TRBJ1-4, the full variable domain is KAGVTQTPRYLIKTRGQQVTLSCSPISGHRSVSWYQQTPGQGLQFLFEYFSETQRNKGNFPGRFSGRQFSNSRSEMNVSTLELGDSALYLCASSGGEAHEKLFFGSGTQLSVL.

The chain employs TRBV13 and TRBJ2-2; a weak D match, TRBD2 (6 bases). CDR1 and CDR2 (germline): PRHDT, FYEKMQ (reference sequence). Trimming removed 3 bases at V and 4 bases at J, with 15 bases between. This CDR3 comprises 16 residues. The CDR3 coding sequence is TGTGCCAGCAGCTTTTCCCGGGACTCTTCCACCGGGGAGCTGTTTTTT. Translating it yields CASSFSRDSSTGELFF.

This chain joins TRBV6-5 and TRBJ2-1; 9 positions match TRBD2. Germline lookup yields CDR1 MNHEY and CDR2 SVGAGI. The V and J ends lost 6 bases and 12 bases, in that order; junction bases with no gene match: 12. This CDR3 region has 14 residues. The CDR3 region has the DNA TGTGCCAGCAGGGAGGGGCCAGCGGGGGGTCCGCAGTTCTTC. This sequence encodes CASREGPAGGPQFF.

The chain recombines TRBV4-3 with TRBJ1-4, with 10 bases lining up with TRBD1. The CDR3 covers 17 residues. The germline gives CDR1 LGHNA, CDR2 YSLEER. Trimming at V came to 1 base and at J to 7 bases, leaving 9 bases not matched to a gene. The CDR3: CASSQGTGGQLGEKLFF. CDR3 bases: TGCGCCAGCAGCCAAGGGACAGGGGGGCAACTGGGTGAAAAACTGTTTTTT.

The chain recombines TRBV9 with TRBJ2-4, with TRBD2 as a possible D gene (6 bases). Germline CDR1 is SGDLS and CDR2 is YYNGEE. The CDR3 is made up of 15 amino acids. With 0 bases removed from V and 8 bases from J, the gap between germline ends came to 15 bases. Here the CDR3 reads CASSVVGGGPDIQYF. CDR3 nucleotide sequence: TGTGCCAGCAGCGTAGTGGGGGGAGGCCCGGACATTCAGTACTTC.

The genes are TRBV24-1 and TRBJ1-2; TRBD1 matches 9 bases. With V trimmed by 4 bases and J by 0 bases, 8 bases remained unmatched. Germline V gene lookup returns CDR1 KGHDR and CDR2 SFDVKD. There are 17 residues in the CDR3. The CDR3 spells CATSEVTGTGPNYGYTF. In DNA form, the CDR3 reads TGTGCCACCAGTGAAGTCACCGGGACAGGGCCTAACTATGGCTACACCTTC.

The chain combines TRBV19 with TRBJ2-7, with TRBD1 matching 9 bases. The germline CDR1 and CDR2 sequences are LNHDA and SQIVND (reference sequence). The CDR3 covers 15 residues. J lost 2 bases, V lost 5 bases, and 7 bases had no gene match. The CDR3 region has the DNA TGTGCCAGTAGTGCTGGACAGGGGAAGACCTACGAGCAGTACTTC. Its translation: CASSAGQGKTYEQYF.

The chain couples TRBV4-2 to TRBJ1-2; D not certain. V was shortened by 1 base and J by 4 bases, with 16 bases between the two germline ends. The CDR3 covers 16 residues. The germline V gene has CDR1 LGHNA and CDR2 YNFKEQ. The CDR3, as DNA: TGTGCCAGCAGCCAAGTGGTAGGGAGGTCGGTCTATGGCTACACCTTC. This codes for CASSQVVGRSVYGYTF.

The CDR3 nucleotides read TGTGCCAGCAGCCAAGAACGAACGGGGGGGTACTACAATGAGCAGTTCTTC. Translation: CASSQERTGGYYNEQFF. V and J are TRBV3-1 (or the pseudogene TRBV3-2) and TRBJ2-1; 8 nucleotides align to TRBD2. Trimming at V came to 0 bases and at J to 3 bases, leaving 7 bases not matched to a gene. Germline V lookup: CDR1 LGHDT, CDR2 YNNKEL (reference sequence). The CDR3 is made up of 17 amino acids.

The rearrangement joins TRBV7-6 to TRBJ1-4; 10 positions agree with TRBD1. CDR1 is SGHVS and CDR2 is FNYEAQ in the germline V gene. The CDR3 is 17 residues long. V was pared by 0 bases and J by 7 bases, with 8 bases of the junction left unmatched. Here the CDR3 DNA reads TGTGCCAGCAGCTTAGCGTTGGGGGACAGGGGAGGTGAAAAACTGTTTTTT. This translates into CASSLALGDRGGEKLFF.